The 28 T cell receptor beta chains below come from one sample, sequenced in a study of T cell responses to AZD1222 COVID-19 vaccine. Here immunoSEQ multiplex PCR was the method, and the copy in TCRdb shows in-frame clones only, minus some. The top ten clones hold 27% of a sample with more than 95,000 clones, 84% of them seen once. This specimen was peripheral blood, taken 28 days after the second AZD1222 dose. These receptors were taken from an adult who received the AZD1222 COVID-19 vaccine.

A few counts support this clone. The rearrangement links TRBV6-2 or TRBV6-3 to TRBJ2-5; 7 bases are shared with TRBD2. Germline V gene sequence: CDR1 MNHEY, CDR2 SVGEGT. V lost 3 bases and J lost 3; bases outside the gene matches: 4. The length of the CDR3 is 14 residues. CDR3 coding DNA: TGTGCCAGCAGTTATCGACTAGCCAAAGAGACCCAGTACTTC. Protein product: CASSYRLAKETQYF.

The gene calls are TRBV10-3 and TRBJ2-7; TRBD1 is a possible D gene (5 bases). The CDR3 consists of 13 residues. CDR1 ENHRY and CDR2 SYGVKD come from the germline V gene. V was cut by 2 bases and J by 6 bases, with 11 bases left in between. In nucleotides, the CDR3 is TGTGCCATCAGTGAGAGGGGCCAGGGCGAGCAGTACTTC. Translating it yields CAISERGQGEQYF.

J is TRBJ1-2 and V is TRBV5-5; 9 nucleotides match TRBD1. Germline trimming cut 3 bases from V and 8 bases from J; bases unmatched to any gene: 11. The germline V gene encodes CDR1 SGHKS and CDR2 YYEKEE (reference sequence). The CDR3 loop spans 15 amino acids. CDR3 bases: TGTGCCAGCAGCTGGGGGACAGGGAGGGTTGACGGCTACACCTTC. As protein: CASSWGTGRVDGYTF.

This clone was seen just once. The chain has TRBV19 and TRBJ1-4; 9 nucleotides match TRBD1. CDR1 and CDR2 (germline): LNHDA, SQIVND (reference sequence). This CDR3 comprises 12 residues. The J segment lost 8 bases and the V segment lost 10 bases, leaving 5 bases of the junction unmatched. The CDR3 loop is CAIRDRAEKLFF. The CDR3 coding sequence is TGTGCCATCCGGGACAGGGCGGAAAAACTGTTTTTT.

The chain carries TRBV7-2 and TRBJ2-1; TRBD1 might be the D (6 bases). V lost 3 bases to trimming and J lost 6 bases, with 12 bases between them. Germline V lookup: CDR1 SGHTA, CDR2 FQGNSA. The CDR3 sequence is 14 residues long. CDR3 sequence: CASSFVGAPNEQFF. The CDR3 DNA reads TGTGCCAGCAGCTTCGTGGGGGCGCCCAATGAGCAGTTCTTC.

V is TRBV4-1 and J is TRBJ2-1; 12 nucleotides agree with TRBD2. CDR3 length: 16 residues. Germline loops: CDR1 MGHRA, CDR2 YSYEKL. The J segment lost 8 bases and the V segment lost 0 bases, leaving 5 bases of the junction unmatched. The CDR3 DNA reads TGCGCCAGCAGCCAAGAGACTAGCGGGGGTTACGATGAGCAGTTCTTC. Translation: CASSQETSGGYDEQFF.

There are many counts of this clone. The V gene is TRBV7-9, the J gene TRBJ1-5, with D uncertain. CDR1 is SEHNR and CDR2 is FQNEAQ in the germline V gene (reference sequence). The CDR3 spans 15 residues. V was trimmed by 5 bases and J by 3 bases, leaving 14 bases between them. CDR3 nucleotide sequence: TGTGCCAGCAGCCCGGGTTGGAGATACAATCAGCCCCAGCATTTT. It yields the protein CASSPGWRYNQPQHF. The complete variable domain, with remaining parts taken from reference TRBV7-9 and TRBJ1-5, reads DTGVSQNPRHKITKRGQNVTFRCDPISEHNRLYWYRQTLGQGPEFLTYFQNEAQLEKSRLLSDRFSAERPKGSFSTLEIQRTEQGDSAMYLCASSPGWRYNQPQHFGDGTRLSIL.

The chain couples TRBV7-9 to TRBJ2-2, with 7 bases that match TRBD2. The germline V gene has CDR1 SEHNR and CDR2 FQNEAQ (reference sequence). The CDR3 spans 15 residues. The junction had 9 bases not matched to a gene; V was cut back by 5 bases and J by 6 bases. CDR3 in DNA: TGTGCCAGCAGCCCTTCCCTTCGGGGGGCCGGGGAGCTGTTTTTT. This gives the protein CASSPSLRGAGELFF.

This clone was detected once. The gene calls are TRBV7-2 and TRBJ1-6; 11 bases agree with TRBD1. The V and J ends lost 5 bases and 7 bases, in that order; junction bases with no gene match: 4. The CDR3 contains 15 residues. Germline CDR1 reads SGHTA; CDR2 reads FQGNSA. Here the CDR3 reads CASSPGQGANSPLHF. In DNA form, the CDR3 reads TGTGCCAGCAGCCCCGGACAGGGGGCGAATTCACCCCTCCACTTT.

V and J are TRBV4-2 and TRBJ1-2, with D possibly being TRBD1 (5 bases). Trimming left V 0 bases short and J 4 bases short, with 12 bases between. The CDR3 contains 15 residues. The germline V gene has CDR1 LGHNA and CDR2 YNFKEQ. CDR3 nucleotide sequence: TGTGCCAGCAGCCAAGAAGGGAGCCAGGGCTATGGCTACACCTTC. Residues: CASSQEGSQGYGYTF.

This clone occurred once. The chain is built from TRBV13 and TRBJ1-6, with 11 bases that match TRBD1. The trim removed 6 bases at V and 9 bases at J, leaving 4 bases unmatched. Germline values: CDR1 PRHDT, CDR2 FYEKMQ (reference sequence). The CDR3 spans 14 residues. In DNA form, the CDR3 reads TGTGCCAGCAGTCCGGACAGGGGGCTTTCACCCCTCCACTTT. This gives the protein CASSPDRGLSPLHF.

The chain employs TRBV7-2 and TRBJ2-5, with TRBD2 matching 7 bases. CDR3 length equals 13 residues. Germline V gives CDR1 SGHTA, CDR2 FQGNSA. Unmatched junction bases numbered 5, after V lost 5 bases and J lost 5 bases. The CDR3 nucleotides are TGTGCCAGCAGCCCGGGGGGACCGGAGACCCAGTACTTC. Amino acid sequence: CASSPGGPETQYF.

The chain employs TRBV7-9 and TRBJ2-7; no definite D call. Trimming left V 3 bases short and J 5 bases short, with 8 bases between. CDR1 SEHNR and CDR2 FQNEAQ come from the germline V gene (reference sequence). This CDR3 is built from 12 residues. Here the CDR3 DNA reads TGTGCCAGCAGCTTTAAGGGTAACGAGCAGTACTTC. This encodes CASSFKGNEQYF. Looking up the rest from reference TRBV7-9 and TRBJ2-7 gives the full variable domain: DTGVSQNPRHKITKRGQNVTFRCDPISEHNRLYWYRQTLGQGPEFLTYFQNEAQLEKSRLLSDRFSAERPKGSFSTLEIQRTEQGDSAMYLCASSFKGNEQYFGPGTRLTVT.

The chain recombines TRBV2 with TRBJ1-1, with D tentatively TRBD1 (5 bases). The CDR3 totals 13 residues. CDR1 is SNHLY, CDR2 FYNNEI, per germline. V was cut by 7 bases and J by 3 bases, with 12 bases left in between. For the CDR3, the DNA is TGTGCCAGCACCGAAGACAGACACACTGAAGCTTTCTTT. Protein: CASTEDRHTEAFF.

The chain uses TRBV10-2 and TRBJ1-2; TRBD1 agrees at 8 bases. V was pared by 7 bases and J by 7 bases, with 8 bases of the junction left unmatched. CDR1 is WSHSY, CDR2 SAAADI, per germline. The CDR3 consists of 13 residues. The CDR3 here is CASKTGTGGGYTF. In nucleotides, the CDR3 is TGCGCCAGCAAGACCGGGACAGGCGGTGGCTACACCTTC.

This clone was observed a handful of times. V and J are TRBV9 and TRBJ2-7; 8 nucleotides align to TRBD2. This CDR3 region has 15 residues. V was pared by 2 bases and J by 5 bases, with 9 bases of the junction left unmatched. Germline V gene data show CDR1 as SGDLS and CDR2 as YYNGEE. The CDR3 bases are TGTGCCAGCAGCGTGTTTAACGGGGGGGGCGACGAGCAGTACTTC. It translates to CASSVFNGGGDEQYF.

This chain links TRBV18 with TRBJ1-4; 7 bases are shared with TRBD1. V shed 2 bases and J 5 bases; nucleotides not matched to a gene: 8. The CDR3 length is 16 residues. CDR1 KGHSH and CDR2 LQKENI come from the germline V gene. The CDR3 DNA sequence: TGTGCCAGCTCACCAAACCCGGCACAGGGGAATGAAAAACTGTTTTTT. The encoded protein is CASSPNPAQGNEKLFF.

The rearrangement links TRBV5-6 to TRBJ1-4, with D unclear. The CDR3 loop spans 15 amino acids. Germline V gene lookup returns CDR1 SGHDT and CDR2 YYEEEE. Trimming took off 5 bases at V and 0 bases at J, with 11 bases between the two ends. The CDR3 bases are TGTGCCAGCAGACCCTGGACTTCAACTAATGAAAAACTGTTTTTT. This sequence encodes CASRPWTSTNEKLFF.

This chain connects TRBV14 to TRBJ2-1; 8 nucleotides match TRBD2. With V trimmed by 4 bases and J by 0 bases, 2 bases remained unmatched. Per the germline V gene, CDR1 is SGHDN and CDR2 is FVKESK. The CDR3 loop spans 15 amino acids. The CDR3 DNA sequence: TGTGCCAGCAGCCGTCTAGCGGGCTCCTACAATGAGCAGTTCTTC. Translation: CASSRLAGSYNEQFF.

The chain joins TRBV30 to TRBJ2-5, with D possibly TRBD2 on 6 matching bases. Germline-derived CDR1 and CDR2 are GTSNPN and SVGIG (reference sequence). V shed 0 bases and J shed 7 bases, with 12 bases lying between them. The CDR3 spans 13 residues. The CDR3: CAWSVLGSGTQYF. The CDR3 DNA follows: TGTGCCTGGAGTGTACTTGGTAGCGGGACCCAGTACTTC.

J is TRBJ1-3 and V is TRBV28; D gene uncertain. This CDR3 is 16 amino acids long. Germline V gene data show CDR1 as MDHEN and CDR2 as SYDVKM. V was cut by 2 bases and J by 0 bases, with 11 bases left in between. CDR3 in amino acids: CASSLRVVISGNTIYF. CDR3 coding DNA: TGTGCCAGCAGTTTACGTGTGGTAATCTCTGGAAACACCATATATTTT.

This chain links TRBV2 with TRBJ1-2, with a weak D call TRBD1 (5 bases). The CDR3 is made up of 12 amino acids. The V gene lost 6 bases and the J gene lost 7 bases, with 12 bases spanning the gap. Germline values: CDR1 SNHLY, CDR2 FYNNEI. The CDR3 DNA sequence: TGTGCCAGCAGACCCTCAGGGATTGGCTACACCTTC. Protein: CASRPSGIGYTF.

This rearrangement joins TRBV5-1 to TRBJ2-2; possible D gene TRBD2, 5 bases. From germline, CDR1 is SGHRS and CDR2 YFSETQ. V lost 2 bases and J 1 base, leaving 6 bases between the germline ends. The CDR3 totals 14 residues. The CDR3, as DNA: TGCGCCAGCAGCTTAGCGGTGAACACCGGGGAGCTGTTTTTT. Translating gives CASSLAVNTGELFF. The full variable domain, completed using reference TRBV5-1 and TRBJ2-2, is KAGVTQTPRYLIKTRGQQVTLSCSPISGHRSVSWYQQTPGQGLQFLFEYFSETQRNKGNFPGRFSGRQFSNSRSEMNVSTLELGDSALYLCASSLAVNTGELFFGEGSRLTVL.

The chain is built from TRBV6-2 or TRBV6-3 and TRBJ1-2; D possibly corresponds to TRBD1 (5 bases). V shed 4 bases and J shed 2 bases, with 14 bases lying between them. Germline V gene lookup returns CDR1 MNHEY and CDR2 SVGEGT. The CDR3 sequence is 15 residues long. Written as DNA, the CDR3 is TGTGCCAGCAGTTCATTATCGGACAACAACTATGGCTACACCTTC. Translating it yields CASSSLSDNNYGYTF.

This clone was seen more than once but under ten times. One junction end disagrees with the germline gene, perhaps due to a read error. V usage is TRBV7-8 and J usage is TRBJ2-1, with TRBD2 matching over 11 bases. Germline loops: CDR1 SGHVS, CDR2 FQNEAQ. CDR3 size: 14 residues. The DNA for the CDR3 is TGTGCCAGCAGTTTAGCGGGGGGGCTAAATGAGCAGTTCTTC. Amino acids: CASSLAGGLNEQFF.

This chain joins TRBV5-6 and TRBJ2-5, with D possibly being TRBD1 or TRBD2 (5 bases each). The V gene's germline CDR1 is SGHDT and CDR2 YYEEEE. V was pared by 0 bases and J by 5 bases, with 14 bases between. This CDR3 is built from 15 residues. The CDR3 protein is CASSLGLGTLETQYF. As DNA, the CDR3 is TGTGCCAGCAGCTTGGGGCTTGGGACCCTTGAGACCCAGTACTTC.

The V gene is TRBV28, the J gene TRBJ1-5; TRBD1 matches 7 bases. J lost 0 bases, V lost 6 bases, and 5 bases had no gene match. This CDR3 spans 15 amino acids. Germline V gene data show CDR1 as MDHEN and CDR2 as SYDVKM. The CDR3 nucleotides are TGTGCCAGCAGACCGACAGGGAATAGCAATCAGCCCCAGCATTTT. It is translated as CASRPTGNSNQPQHF.

The CDR3 sequence is CASSRGYAGELFF. In DNA form, the CDR3 reads TGTGCCAGTAGCAGGGGATACGCCGGGGAGCTGTTTTTT. The chain couples TRBV19 to TRBJ2-2; D might be TRBD1 (6 bases). The V and J ends lost 6 bases and 6 bases respectively, with 11 bases between them. This CDR3 has 13 residues. CDR1 is LNHDA and CDR2 is SQIVND in the germline V gene (reference sequence).